The 2 T cell receptor beta chains given below trace back to one sample, sequenced in a study of CD8 T cells in Susac syndrome. The authors reverse transcribed 0.5 to 1 ug RNA with random hexamers. MiXCR, applied by TCRdb to the immunoSEQ multiplex PCR reads, yields one record per CDR3 protein. Among around 300,000 distinct CDR3 sequences, about 90% were seen once, and the ten largest hold 0.065%. The sample comprised CD4+ T cells from PBMCs. The receptors originated from a human donor with multiple sclerosis.

This rearrangement joins TRBV11-2 to TRBJ2-7, with a tentative D call TRBD2 (7 bases). Germline loops: CDR1 SGHAT, CDR2 FQNNGV. V was cut by 2 bases and J by 2 bases, with 16 bases left in between. This CDR3 has 16 amino acids. This CDR3 reads CASSLRGGARAYEQYF. The DNA of the CDR3 is TGTGCCAGCAGCTTAAGGGGGGGCGCTAGGGCCTACGAGCAGTACTTC. The full variable domain, with the rest looked up from reference TRBV11-2 and TRBJ2-7, is EAGVAQSPRYKIIEKRQSVAFWCNPISGHATLYWYQQILGQGPKLLIQFQNNGVVDDSQLPKDRFSAERLKGVDSTLKIQPAKLEDSAVYLCASSLRGGARAYEQYFGPGTRLTVT.

This clonotype was observed once. This rearrangement joins TRBV4-3 to TRBJ2-1; D may be TRBD2 (5 bases). V lost 5 bases and J lost 8, with 13 bases in between. The CDR3 contains 13 residues. CDR1 is LGHNA and CDR2 is YSLEER in the germline V gene. The CDR3 sequence is CASSRMDGDEQFF. In DNA form, the CDR3 reads TGCGCCAGCAGCAGAATGGACGGGGATGAGCAGTTCTTC.